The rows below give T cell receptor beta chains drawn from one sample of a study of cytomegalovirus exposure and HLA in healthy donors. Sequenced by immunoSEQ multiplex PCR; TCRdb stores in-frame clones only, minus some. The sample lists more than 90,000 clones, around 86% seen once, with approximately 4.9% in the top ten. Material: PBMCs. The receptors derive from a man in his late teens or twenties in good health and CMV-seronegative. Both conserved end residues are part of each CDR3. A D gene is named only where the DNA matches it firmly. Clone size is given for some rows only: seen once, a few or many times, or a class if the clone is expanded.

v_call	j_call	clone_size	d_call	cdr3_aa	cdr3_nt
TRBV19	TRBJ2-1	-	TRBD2	CASSIQERDYNEQFF	TGTGCCAGTAGTATACAGGAGCGGGATTACAATGAGCAGTTCTTC
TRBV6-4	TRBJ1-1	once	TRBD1	CASNRTGQKTEAFF	TGTGCCAGCAACAGGACAGGGCAGAAAACTGAAGCTTTCTTT
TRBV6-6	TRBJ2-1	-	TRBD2	CASSTLAGGQNEQFF	TGTGCCAGCAGTACTCTAGCGGGGGGGCAGAATGAGCAGTTCTTC
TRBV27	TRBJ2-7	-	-	CASSLSMAGEQYF	TGTGCCAGCAGTTTATCGATGGCGGGCGAGCAGTACTTC
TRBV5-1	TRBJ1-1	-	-	CASSLWVGGDWNTEAFF	TGCGCCAGCAGCTTGTGGGTGGGGGGGGATTGGAACACTGAAGCTTTCTTT
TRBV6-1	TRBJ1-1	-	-	CASSLSGGLGTEAFF	TGTGCCAGCAGCCTATCCGGGGGGCTGGGCACTGAAGCTTTCTTT
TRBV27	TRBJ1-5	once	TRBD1	CASSLRGTGRTLLSNQPQHF	TGTGCCAGCAGTTTAAGAGGGACAGGAAGGACTCTACTTAGCAATCAGCCCCAGCATTTT
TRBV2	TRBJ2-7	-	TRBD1	CASSDSGQGSAYEQYF	TGTGCCAGCAGTGACTCGGGACAGGGGTCCGCCTACGAGCAGTACTTC
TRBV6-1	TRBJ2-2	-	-	CASTRVVGELFF	TGTGCCAGCACCAGGGTTGTCGGGGAGCTGTTTTTT
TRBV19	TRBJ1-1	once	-	CASSTLQGASAFF	TGTGCCAGTAGTACGCTACAGGGAGCCAGCGCTTTCTTT
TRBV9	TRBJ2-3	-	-	CASSLAEADTQYF	TGTGCCAGCAGCCTCGCTGAGGCAGATACGCAGTATTTT
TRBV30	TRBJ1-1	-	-	CAGGKEVDTEAFF	TGTGCCGGAGGAAAAGAAGTTGACACTGAAGCTTTCTTT
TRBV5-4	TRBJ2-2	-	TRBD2	CASSLMAGGSGGELFF	TGTGCCAGCAGCTTGATGGCGGGAGGGTCCGGGGGGGAGCTGTTTTTT
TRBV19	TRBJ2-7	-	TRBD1	CASSFGQDFEQYF	TGTGCCAGTAGTTTCGGACAGGACTTCGAGCAGTACTTC
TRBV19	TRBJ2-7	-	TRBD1	CASSIGTGGTYEQYF	TGTGCCAGTAGCATCGGGACAGGGGGGACCTACGAGCAGTACTTC
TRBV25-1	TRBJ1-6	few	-	CASSESGRGSYNSPLHF	TGTGCCAGCAGTGAATCTGGGAGAGGCTCCTATAATTCACCCCTCCACTTT
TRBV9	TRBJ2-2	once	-	CASSVDPRLADNTGELFF	TGTGCCAGCAGCGTAGACCCCCGCCTAGCAGATAACACCGGGGAGCTGTTTTTT
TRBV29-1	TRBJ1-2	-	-	CSVGTDNYGYTF	TGCAGCGTTGGGACAGACAACTATGGCTACACCTTC
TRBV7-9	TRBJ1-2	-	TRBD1	CASSFMTGAGGYTF	TGTGCCAGCAGCTTTATGACAGGGGCCGGTGGCTACACCTTC
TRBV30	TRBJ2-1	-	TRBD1	CALQGQGNNEQFF	TGTGCCTTACAAGGACAGGGGAACAATGAGCAGTTCTTC
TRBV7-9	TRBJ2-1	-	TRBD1	CASSLSPGGLNEQFF	TGTGCCAGCAGCTTGTCTCCAGGGGGCTTGAATGAGCAGTTCTTC
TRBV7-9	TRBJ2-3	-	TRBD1	CASSKQGKTDTQYF	TGTGCCAGCAGTAAACAGGGGAAGACAGATACGCAGTATTTT
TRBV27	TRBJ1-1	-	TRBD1	CASSLWGQPEKAFF	TGTGCCAGCAGTTTATGGGGACAGCCAGAGAAAGCTTTCTTT
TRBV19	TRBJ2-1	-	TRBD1	CASSIAAGDSLYQRSYNEQFF	TGTGCCAGTAGTATAGCGGCCGGGGACAGCCTTTATCAACGCTCCTACAATGAGCAGTTCTTC
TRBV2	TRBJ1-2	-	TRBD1	CATKDRVVKDGYTF	TGTGCCACCAAGGACAGGGTAGTGAAAGATGGCTACACCTTC
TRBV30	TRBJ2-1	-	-	CAWSGLVFHEQFF	TGTGCCTGGAGTGGACTAGTCTTCCATGAGCAGTTCTTC
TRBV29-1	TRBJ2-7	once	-	CSVVGSRETYEQYF	TGCAGCGTTGTGGGATCGCGGGAAACCTACGAGCAGTACTTC
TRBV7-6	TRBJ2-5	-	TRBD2	CASSLATSGVGETQYF	TGTGCCAGCAGCTTAGCAACTAGCGGGGTTGGCGAGACCCAGTACTTC
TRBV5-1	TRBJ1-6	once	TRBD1	CASSTDRQGSPLHF	TGCGCCAGCAGCACTGACAGACAGGGTTCACCCCTCCACTTT
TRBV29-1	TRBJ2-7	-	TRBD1	CSVEGPGQGARAYEQYF	TGCAGCGTTGAAGGCCCGGGACAGGGGGCTAGGGCCTACGAGCAGTACTTC
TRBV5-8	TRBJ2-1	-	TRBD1	CASSLGLQGDYNEQFF	TGTGCCAGCAGCTTGGGGCTCCAGGGGGACTACAATGAGCAGTTCTTC
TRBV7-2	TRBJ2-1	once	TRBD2	CASRAGTSGRVYNEQFF	TGTGCCAGCAGAGCCGGGACTAGCGGGAGGGTCTACAATGAGCAGTTCTTC
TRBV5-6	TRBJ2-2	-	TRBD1	CASSPGQGNTGELFF	TGTGCCAGCAGCCCGGGACAGGGAAACACCGGGGAGCTGTTTTTT
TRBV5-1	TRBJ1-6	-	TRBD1	CASSLDRTGASPLHF	TGCGCCAGCAGCTTGGATCGGACAGGGGCTTCACCCCTCCACTTT
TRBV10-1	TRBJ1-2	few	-	CASSDPGNGYTF	TGCGCCAGCAGTGATCCGGGGAATGGCTACACCTTC
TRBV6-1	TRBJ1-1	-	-	CASSGQPNTEAFF	TGTGCCAGCAGTGGACAGCCTAACACTGAAGCTTTCTTT
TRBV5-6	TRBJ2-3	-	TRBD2	CASSFSGSTDTQYF	TGTGCCAGCAGTTTTAGCGGGAGCACAGATACGCAGTATTTT
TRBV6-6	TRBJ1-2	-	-	CASSYGQGRTF	TGTGCCAGCAGTTACGGGCAGGGTAGGACCTTC
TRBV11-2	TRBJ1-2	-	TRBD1	CASSSLTGGYGYTF	TGTGCCAGCAGCTCCCTAACAGGGGGCTATGGCTACACCTTC
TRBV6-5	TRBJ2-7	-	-	CASTRTGSGEQYF	TGTGCCAGCACCCGAACAGGGTCCGGGGAGCAGTACTTC
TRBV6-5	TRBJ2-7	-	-	CASSYSEEFSSYEQYF	TGTGCCAGCAGTTACTCGGAGGAGTTTAGCTCCTACGAGCAGTACTTC
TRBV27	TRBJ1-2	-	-	CASRLTVEENYGYTF	TGTGCCAGCAGGCTCACAGTGGAGGAGAACTATGGCTACACCTTC